The following is a T cell receptor (beta chain) sequence with its context. The antigen is unknown. The record originates from a study of cytomegalovirus exposure and HLA in healthy donors. Germline V CDR1 and CDR2: MNHNS, SASEGT. This CDR3 spans 15 amino acids. V shed 1 base, J shed 4 bases, and the junction held 3 bases outside the gene matches. Clones were read by immunoSEQ multiplex PCR, and TCRdb kept only the in-frame ones, dropping some. Of 97,000 or so clones in the sample, roughly 94% were seen once. Findings and caveats of the study: Accounts indicate the classifier identified cytomegalovirus status with strong specificity and sensitivity.

This clonotype originated in a young woman in good health and CMV-seronegative. Material: PBMCs. The chain combines TRBV6-1 with TRBJ2-3; 9 bases map to TRBD1. CDR3 DNA sequence: TGTGCCAGCAGTGAAGGGGGACAGGGATCAGATACGCAGTATTTT. Protein sequence: CASSEGGQGSDTQYF.